These T cell receptor beta chains were read from a single sample in a study of blood T cell repertoires in COVID-19. Assay used: immunoSEQ multiplex PCR; TCRdb lists only in-frame clones, some missing. The repertoire holds 60,000 to 85,000 clones, about 90% seen once, with more than 3% in the top ten. Sequenced input: peripheral blood. The origin of the receptors is a woman between 45 and 65 years old with COVID-19, enrolled during active disease. Each CDR3 is given with its conserved first and last residue. Fields, in order: clone size, J gene, D gene, V gene, CDR3 protein, CDR3 DNA. The D gene is left open where the match is weak. Clone size is shown for a subset of rows, as once, few, many or a class of expanded clone.

>.|TRBJ2-3|TRBD1|TRBV4-2
CASSREIGTGFDTQYF
TGTGCCAGCAGCCGAGAGATCGGGACAGGGTTCGATACGCAGTATTTT
>.|TRBJ2-2|TRBD1|TRBV9
CASSSHSGTGAGELFF
TGTGCCAGCAGCTCTCACTCCGGGACAGGGGCCGGGGAGCTGTTTTTT
>.|TRBJ2-6|.|TRBV11-1
CASSRQFSGANVLTF
TGTGCCAGCAGCCGACAGTTCTCTGGGGCCAACGTCCTGACTTTC
>.|TRBJ2-3|TRBD2|TRBV7-3
CASSFTSGRIDTQYF
TGTGCCAGCAGCTTCACTAGCGGGAGGATAGATACGCAGTATTTT
>few|TRBJ2-7|TRBD1|TRBV28
CASSLAGTGGTREQYF
TGTGCCAGCAGTCTCGCAGGGACAGGGGGGACGAGGGAGCAGTACTTC
>.|TRBJ1-2|.|TRBV28
CASSSGYGYTF
TGTGCCAGCAGTTCAGGGTATGGCTACACCTTC
>once|TRBJ2-5|TRBD1|TRBV5-4
CASSPGTGGFAPRAQYF
TGTGCCAGCAGCCCTGGGACAGGGGGCTTCGCCCCAAGGGCCCAGTACTTC
>once|TRBJ2-5|.|TRBV4-1
CASSQDATIQETQYF
TGCGCCAGCAGCCAAGATGCAACTATCCAAGAGACCCAGTACTTC
>.|TRBJ2-1|TRBD2|TRBV27
CASSLGVFPRGGRLGNEQFF
TGTGCCAGCAGTTTGGGGGTATTCCCTAGGGGCGGGAGGTTAGGCAATGAGCAGTTCTTC
>.|TRBJ1-3|.|TRBV7-3
CASSLISGRVESSGNTIYF
TGTGCCAGCAGCTTAATTTCAGGCAGAGTAGAAAGCTCTGGAAACACCATATATTTT
>.|TRBJ2-1|TRBD2|TRBV7-7
CASSPGLAGYNEQFF
TGTGCTAGCAGCCCGGGACTAGCGGGGTACAATGAGCAGTTCTTC
>.|TRBJ1-4|.|TRBV18
CASSLDRTTNEKLFF
TGTGCCAGCTCCCTGGACAGAACCACTAATGAAAAACTGTTTTTT
>.|TRBJ2-7|TRBD1|TRBV15
CATSKRTGFDYEQYF
TGTGCCACCAGCAAGAGGACAGGGTTCGACTACGAGCAGTACTTC
>.|TRBJ2-2|.|TRBV28
CASSSDTHPTGELFF
TGTGCCAGCAGTTCTGACACCCACCCCACCGGGGAGCTGTTTTTT
>.|TRBJ2-1|.|TRBV5-1
CASREEGPYNEQFF
TGCGCCAGCCGCGAGGAGGGCCCCTACAATGAGCAGTTCTTC
>.|TRBJ2-3|.|TRBV4-1
CASSQVLVQDTQYF
TGCGCCAGCAGCCAAGTCTTAGTTCAAGATACGCAGTATTTT
>once|TRBJ2-5|.|TRBV28
CASSGSIGFQETQYF
TGTGCCAGCAGTGGGAGTATTGGGTTCCAAGAGACCCAGTACTTC
>.|TRBJ2-7|TRBD2|TRBV19
CASSQGLADEQYF
TGTGCCAGTAGTCAGGGACTAGCAGACGAGCAGTACTTC
>.|TRBJ1-2|.|TRBV27
CASSSGGYTF
TGTGCCAGCAGTTCCGGGGGCTACACCTTC
>.|TRBJ1-5|.|TRBV18
CASSPLQSNQPQHF
TGTGCCAGCTCACCACTTCAGTCAAATCAGCCCCAGCATTTT
>.|TRBJ2-5|TRBD2|TRBV19
CASSPSGSRGETQYF
TGTGCCAGTAGTCCTAGCGGGAGCCGCGGAGAGACCCAGTACTTC
>.|TRBJ2-2|.|TRBV28
CASWGGINTGELFF
TGTGCCAGCTGGGGCGGGATTAACACCGGGGAGCTGTTTTTT
>.|TRBJ2-1|TRBD1|TRBV19
CASSSRTGAYNEQFF
TGTGCCAGTAGCAGTCGGACAGGAGCCTACAATGAGCAGTTCTTC
>.|TRBJ2-7|TRBD2|TRBV5-1
CASSSTSGRNEQYF
TGCGCCAGCAGCTCGACTAGCGGGAGGAACGAGCAGTACTTC
>.|TRBJ2-3|TRBD2|TRBV5-1
CASSSRTSQQYF
TGCGCCAGCAGCTCGAGGACTAGTCAGCAGTATTTT
>.|TRBJ2-7|.|TRBV5-4
CASSFMERIYEQYF
TGTGCCAGCAGCTTTATGGAGCGGATATACGAGCAGTACTTC
>.|TRBJ2-1|.|TRBV5-1
CASSLESGVRNEQFF
TGCGCCAGCAGCTTGGAATCAGGGGTAAGGAATGAGCAGTTCTTC
>once|TRBJ1-3|.|TRBV29-1
CSVEGAGFSGNTIYF
TGCAGCGTTGAGGGAGCAGGATTCTCTGGAAACACCATATATTTT
>.|TRBJ2-6|TRBD2|TRBV5-5
CASSLGTSGTPGANVLTF
TGTGCCAGCAGCTTAGGTACTAGCGGGACCCCTGGGGCCAACGTCCTGACTTTC
>.|TRBJ1-3|.|TRBV19
CATGGSSGNTIYF
TGTGCCACCGGTGGGAGCTCTGGAAACACCATATATTTT
>.|TRBJ2-7|.|TRBV7-9
CASSLGQAAYEQYF
TGTGCCAGCAGCTTGGGGCAGGCCGCCTACGAGCAGTACTTC
>.|TRBJ1-1|.|TRBV5-1
CASSPLGGVQNTEAFF
TGCGCCAGCAGCCCCCTAGGCGGGGTACAGAACACTGAAGCTTTCTTT
>.|TRBJ2-1|TRBD2|TRBV29-1
CSGAGGSYNEQFF
TGCAGCGGGGCGGGAGGGTCCTACAATGAGCAGTTCTTC